The 24 T cell receptor beta chains below come from one sample, sequenced in a study of long-term antiretroviral therapy in people with HIV. Runs used v3.0 of the immunoSEQ assay and were done at survey level. The data were produced by immunoSEQ multiplex PCR, yet TCRdb's version contains in-frame clones alone and is incomplete. The sample has more than 20,000 clones; roughly four fifths are singletons. Sequenced here: unsorted PBMCs, sampled 4.4 years after starting antiretroviral therapy. The source of these receptors is a man aged 30-40 years with HIV.

The chain combines TRBV7-2 with TRBJ1-1; weak D call: TRBD1 (5 bases). Trimming removed 10 bases from V and 1 base from J, with 22 bases in between. Germline assignment: CDR1 SGHTA and CDR2 FQGNSA. This CDR3 has 16 residues. The chain's CDR3 is CATQGQGVYGNTEAFF. The CDR3 DNA follows: TGTGCCACCCAAGGGCAGGGTGTTTACGGGAACACTGAAGCTTTCTTT.

This chain uses TRBV11-2 with TRBJ2-7; D is perhaps TRBD1 (6 bases). CDR1 is SGHAT, CDR2 FQNNGV, per germline. V dropped 5 bases and J dropped 4 bases, with 15 bases sitting between them. This CDR3 has 14 amino acids. The CDR3 DNA reads TGTGCCAGCAGCAGCTACGGGACACCTTACGAGCAGTACTTC. Protein product: CASSSYGTPYEQYF.

The rearrangement links TRBV5-1 to TRBJ1-1; tentative D call: TRBD1 (5 bases). The germline V and J ends were trimmed by 0 bases and 4 bases, with 13 bases remaining between them. The CDR3 has 15 amino acids. Per germline, CDR1 SGHRS and CDR2 YFSETQ. The CDR3: CASSLDPGSSTEAFF. CDR3 DNA sequence: TGCGCCAGCAGCTTGGATCCAGGGAGTAGCACTGAAGCTTTCTTT.

This sequence joins TRBV6-1 and TRBJ1-1; D remains ambiguous. Looked up from germline, CDR1 is MNHNS and CDR2 is SASEGT. Trimming shortened V by 1 base and J by 2 bases, and 17 bases separated the two germline ends. The CDR3 totals 17 residues. CDR3 sequence reads: CASSEEDGPRLNTEAFF. The CDR3 bases are TGTGCCAGCAGTGAAGAGGACGGACCCAGACTCAACACTGAAGCTTTCTTT.

This chain joins TRBV20-1 and TRBJ1-2; 8 bases fit TRBD1. V shed 6 bases, J shed 4 bases, and the junction held 1 base outside the gene matches. The CDR3 runs 11 residues. Per germline, CDR1 DFQATT and CDR2 SNEGSKA (reference sequence). In DNA, the CDR3 is TGCAGTGCGGACAGGGTCTATGGCTACACCTTC. It is translated as CSADRVYGYTF.

The V call is TRBV18, the J call TRBJ1-1; D might be TRBD1 (5 bases). The CDR3 has 13 residues. In germline, CDR1 is KGHSH, CDR2 LQKENI. The V end was cut by 6 bases, the J end by 3 bases, with 11 bases between. CDR3 sequence: CASSPPGYTEAFF. CDR3 bases: TGTGCCAGCTCCCCTCCAGGGTACACTGAAGCTTTCTTT.

The V and J genes are TRBV7-9 and TRBJ1-1; no clear D gene. V was shortened by 6 bases and J by 0 bases, with 2 bases between the two germline ends. Germline V CDR1 and CDR2: SEHNR, FQNEAQ (reference sequence). This CDR3 is 11 amino acids long. As DNA, the CDR3 is TGTGCCAGCAGTCTGAACACTGAAGCTTTCTTT. It encodes CASSLNTEAFF.

This sequence joins TRBV10-3 and TRBJ2-5; D call uncertain. The CDR3 sequence is 11 residues long. Trimming took off 6 bases at V and 5 bases at J, with 7 bases between the two ends. Germline values: CDR1 ENHRY, CDR2 SYGVKD. The CDR3 region has the DNA TGTGCCATCAGGGGTGGGGAGACCCAGTACTTC. This gives the protein CAIRGGETQYF.

The genes are TRBV5-6 and TRBJ2-7; 7 nucleotides agree with TRBD1. Germline trimming cut 3 bases from V and 4 bases from J; bases unmatched to any gene: 10. CDR1 is SGHDT and CDR2 is YYEEEE in the germline V gene. This CDR3 contains 15 residues. CDR3 in amino acids: CASSWGQLGLYEQYF. In DNA form, the CDR3 reads TGTGCCAGCAGCTGGGGACAGCTAGGCCTATACGAGCAGTACTTC.

The count of this clone is one. This chain uses TRBV7-9 with TRBJ2-1, with TRBD2 identical over 8 bases. Germline V gene sequence: CDR1 SEHNR, CDR2 FQNEAQ (reference sequence). The V segment lost 5 bases and the J segment 8 bases; nucleotides outside the gene matches: 11. There are 15 residues in the CDR3. The CDR3 sequence: CASSPFYGGADEQFF. CDR3 nucleotides: TGTGCCAGCAGCCCTTTTTACGGGGGGGCGGATGAGCAGTTCTTC.

The rearrangement joins TRBV6-5 to TRBJ1-5, with TRBD1 matching over 7 bases. This CDR3 is built from 13 residues. Germline V gene data show CDR1 as MNHEY and CDR2 as SVGAGI. V lost 0 bases to trimming and J lost 7 bases; unmatched junction nucleotides: 0. Here the CDR3 DNA reads TGTGCCAGCAGTTACTCCAGGGGGCAGCCCCAGCATTTT. It translates to CASSYSRGQPQHF.

The V call is TRBV6-5, the J call TRBJ2-7; D not resolved. V lost 1 base and J lost 6, with 13 bases in between. The length of the CDR3 is 14 residues. Germline CDR1 reads MNHEY; CDR2 reads SVGAGI. The CDR3 loop is CASSYLPQVREQYF. The DNA for the CDR3 is TGTGCCAGCAGTTACTTACCCCAGGTACGCGAGCAGTACTTC.

The J gene is TRBJ1-1, the V gene TRBV12-5; a weak D match, TRBD1 (5 bases). The CDR3 sequence is 18 residues long. CDR1 and CDR2 (germline): LGHNT, FRNRAP. V gave up 2 bases and J gave up 0 bases, with 19 bases separating them. The CDR3 DNA reads as TGTGCTAGTGGTTTGATGAGAGGGAGGGGATATATGAACACTGAAGCTTTCTTT. It is translated as CASGLMRGRGYMNTEAFF.

V is TRBV5-4 and J is TRBJ2-1; D unclear. The CDR3 spans 14 residues. Looked up from germline, CDR1 is SGHNT and CDR2 is YYREEE (reference sequence). V lost 4 bases and J 8 bases, leaving 16 bases between the germline ends. The CDR3 bases are TGTGCCAGCAGCAACCCGGGTCCTGGATATGAGCAGTTCTTC. Amino acids: CASSNPGPGYEQFF.

The CDR3 region is CASIRSHRSYEQYF. As DNA, the CDR3 is TGTGCCAGCATCCGGAGTCACCGCTCCTACGAGCAGTACTTC. The chain combines TRBV5-6 with TRBJ2-7; D gene ambiguous. Trimming cost V 6 bases and J 0 bases, with 13 bases left between them. This CDR3 spans 14 amino acids. Germline lookup yields CDR1 SGHDT and CDR2 YYEEEE.

The chain employs TRBV7-2 and TRBJ1-1; D remains ambiguous. The CDR3 is 15 amino acids. Germline V gene lookup returns CDR1 SGHTA and CDR2 FQGNSA. V was shortened by 5 bases and J by 1 base, with 14 bases between the two germline ends. CDR3 nucleotide sequence: TGTGCCAGCAGCCTCTCCCCGGGGAAGAACACTGAAGCTTTCTTT. It codes for CASSLSPGKNTEAFF.

V and J are TRBV5-6 and TRBJ2-7, with 8 bases lining up with TRBD1. Per germline, CDR1 SGHDT and CDR2 YYEEEE. V shed 1 base and J 2 bases; nucleotides not matched to a gene: 5. The CDR3 has 15 amino acids. CDR3 amino acids: CASSLTTGDTYEQYF. The CDR3 coding sequence is TGTGCCAGCAGCTTGACGACAGGGGATACCTACGAGCAGTACTTC.

This sequence joins TRBV7-9 and TRBJ2-7; TRBD1 might be the D (7 bases). The CDR3 totals 15 residues. Per the germline V gene, CDR1 is SEHNR and CDR2 is FQNEAQ (reference sequence). V was trimmed by 2 bases and J by 2 bases, leaving 13 bases between them. The CDR3 here is CASSLSGGRTYEQYF. CDR3 in DNA: TGTGCCAGCAGCTTATCAGGGGGGAGGACCTACGAGCAGTACTTC.

This chain links TRBV5-4 with TRBJ2-5; D remains unclear. Trimming shortened V by 4 bases and J by 1 base, and 11 bases separated the two germline ends. Germline assignment: CDR1 SGHNT and CDR2 YYREEE (reference sequence). The CDR3 spans 14 residues. CDR3 residues: CASSPSGFQETQYF. The CDR3 nucleotides read TGTGCCAGCAGCCCCTCGGGTTTCCAAGAGACCCAGTACTTC.

V is TRBV12-5 and J is TRBJ2-1; either TRBD1 or TRBD2 may fit D (6 bases each). CDR1 and CDR2 from the germline V gene are LGHNT and FRNRAP. V shed 6 bases and J shed 3 bases, with 15 bases lying between them. This CDR3 has 15 residues. This CDR3 is CASGRRGPDYNEQFF. As DNA, the CDR3 is TGTGCTAGTGGCCGACGGGGGCCCGACTACAATGAGCAGTTCTTC.

The chain joins TRBV4-2 to TRBJ2-1; 12 bases line up with TRBD2. Germline V lookup: CDR1 LGHNA, CDR2 YNFKEQ. The V segment lost 1 base and the J segment 10 bases; nucleotides outside the gene matches: 5. CDR3 length: 15 residues. CDR3 protein: CASSQGTSGMGEQFF. The CDR3 DNA reads as TGTGCCAGCAGCCAAGGGACTAGCGGGATGGGAGAGCAGTTCTTC.

The rearrangement links TRBV6-5 to TRBJ1-2; D perhaps matches TRBD1 (6 bases). The V gene's germline CDR1 is MNHEY and CDR2 SVGAGI. Trimming took 7 bases from V and 2 from J, leaving 17 bases between them. The CDR3 has 15 amino acids. CDR3 DNA: TGTGCCAGCACCGTCGAACCGGGACAAAACTATGGCTACACCTTC. As protein: CASTVEPGQNYGYTF.

The V call is TRBV27, the J call TRBJ1-1; D may be TRBD1 (6 bases). The CDR3 has 15 residues. With 5 bases removed from V and 1 base from J, the gap between germline ends came to 14 bases. The germline V gene encodes CDR1 MNHEY and CDR2 SMNVEV (reference sequence). The CDR3 sequence is CASSTPGTSNTEAFF. CDR3 coding DNA: TGTGCCAGCAGTACGCCAGGGACATCGAACACTGAAGCTTTCTTT.

This chain connects TRBV28 to TRBJ1-5; a possible D gene is TRBD1 (5 bases). CDR1 MDHEN and CDR2 SYDVKM come from the germline V gene. V gave up 4 bases and J gave up 7 bases, with 17 bases separating them. This CDR3 region has 15 residues. Here the CDR3 DNA reads TGTGCCAGCAGTTACGGGCCCAGGGAGGAACAGCCCCAGCATTTT. Translating it yields CASSYGPREEQPQHF.